This TCR beta chain appears in the sequencing data of a study of CD8 T cells in Susac syndrome (dated by TCRdb to about 2019). For context, the study as a whole: Of the Susac syndrome patients who were sequenced, under 10 were in clinical remission while about six had clinically active disease. Susac syndrome patients were therapy-naive, on corticosteroids (some also receiving IVIg), or on IVIg alone at blood withdrawal. Repertoire sequencing was used to test whether CD8+ T cell activation and differentiation in Susac syndrome was antigen driven. The clonality of the CD8+ T cell repertoire was compared across 12 healthy donors, roughly 14 Susac syndrome patients and around 16 multiple sclerosis patients.

Regarding this clonotype: Its antigen remains unidentified. Base qualities are not at hand, and no much larger clone is one base apart.

Peripheral blood CD8+ and CD4+ T cells from healthy donors, Susac syndrome patients and multiple sclerosis patients were profiled using high-throughput TCR beta sequencing. The Susac syndrome patients fulfilled recently defined diagnostic criteria for either definite or probable disease. Bulk CD8+ and CD4+ T cells were purified by magnetic negative isolation, whereas CD8+ TEMRA cells were enriched by FACS. Blood was collected in EDTA tubes and processed within 24 hours, with PBMCs isolated through density gradient centrifugation. PBMCs intended for TCR sequencing were cryopreserved in liquid nitrogen and were subsequently thawed in a 37 degrees C water bath. The sorted or isolated CD4+, CD8+ and CD8+ TEMRA cells reached a purity of at least 90%. The germline V gene (reference sequence) gives CDR1 as DFQATT and CDR2 as SNEGSKA. Unmatched junction bases come to 12, with V trimmed by 3 bases and J by 0 bases. The CDR3 numbers 17 residues from cysteine through phenylalanine. Just CDR3 DNA is preserved here, 51 bases in frame from base 1.

RNA was extracted with the RNeasy kit and 0.5 to 1 ug was reverse transcribed using random hexamers. The immunoSEQ multiplex PCR assay, which covers 54 Vbeta and 13 Jbeta segments, was used to amplify TCR beta CDR3 regions. Bias from PCR amplification was corrected by using a synthetic template baseline for primer optimization and for computational correction. The study's processing was this. Reads were annotated to V, D and J genes per IMGT and analyzed with immunoSEQ Analyzer, keeping only productive sequences. To calculate clonality, Shannon entropy was normalized by log2 of the number of productive unique sequences and then subtracted from one. For each patient and control, public and private clones were evaluated within the 100 most prevalent clones. Clones were defined as Susac-specific if absent from the healthy and MS cohorts, from 1052 published viral clones and from other ImmuneACCESS disease sequences. TCRdb reanalyzed the raw reads on its own, using fastp at Q25 for trimming and MiXCR for clone calling, and kept in-frame beta chains. Rows with one shared CDR3 protein collapse into an entry with the most common genes and DNA. TCRdb, rather than the study authors, made the V and J calls. The sample records 200,000 or so distinct CDR3 sequences, 95% of which are singletons. The top ten clones comprise around 0.15% of the sample.

Overall study outcomes, separate from this receptor: Clonal expansion was seen in Susac syndrome CD8+ repertoires, peaking in CD8+ TEMRA cells and being greater in clinically active patients than in remitting ones. The number of individuals in the TCR sequencing and HLA analysis was acknowledged as relatively small. Roughly 15 and five Susac-specific public clones were found in the total CD8+ and CD8+ TEMRA repertoires, respectively.

Sequenced: CD8+ T cells from PBMCs. The sequence joins TRBV20-1 to TRBJ2-3; the junction holds 7 bases that match TRBD2. This TCR came from a human donor with Susac syndrome. The CDR3 region has the sequence CSARGRKLAISTDTQYF. The nucleotide sequence reads as follows: TGCAGTGCTAGGGGGAGGAAACTAGCGATCAGCACAGATACGCAGTATTTT.